One sample yielded the 11 T cell receptor beta chains listed below, sequenced in a study of blood T cell repertoires in COVID-19 (dated by TCRdb to about 2020). Preparation of the library involved the immunoSEQ multiplex PCR assay. Here the immuneACCESS table is served through TCRdb, limited to in-frame sequences with V and J called. Missing clones are a known gap in these copies; in checked studies unresolved V genes cover under half, and the rest lacks a known reason. Here the sample has roughly 90,000 clones; approximately 80% occur a single time. The ten most abundant clones make up around a tenth of the sample. Sequencing used peripheral blood. Every receptor here comes from a woman between 70 and 85 years old with acute or convalescent COVID-19.

The genes are TRBV2 and TRBJ2-7; 7 positions match TRBD2. The CDR3 consists of 13 residues. Losses at the gene ends were 6 bases for V and 2 bases for J; bases not matched to a gene: 4. CDR1 is SNHLY and CDR2 is FYNNEI in the germline V gene. This CDR3 is CASRGGSTYEQYF. The CDR3 region has the DNA TGTGCCAGCAGAGGCGGGAGCACCTACGAGCAGTACTTC.

This chain uses TRBV19 with TRBJ1-3, with D tentatively TRBD1 (6 bases). The CDR3 has 14 amino acids. Looked up from germline, CDR1 is LNHDA and CDR2 is SQIVND (reference sequence). The germline V and J ends were trimmed by 3 bases and 3 bases, with 9 bases remaining between them. The CDR3 coding sequence is TGTGCCAGTAGTATCCAGGGGTATGGAAACACCATATATTTT. The encoded protein is CASSIQGYGNTIYF.

A few counts support this clone. The chain joins TRBV5-4 to TRBJ2-1, with 12 bases lining up with TRBD2. V shed 3 bases, J shed 3 bases, and the junction held 1 base outside the gene matches. CDR1 and CDR2 from the germline V gene are SGHNT and YYREEE (reference sequence). The CDR3 length is 15 residues. CDR3 in amino acids: CASSSLAGGYNEQFF. CDR3 in DNA: TGTGCCAGCAGCTCACTAGCGGGAGGCTACAATGAGCAGTTCTTC.

This clone was seen once. The chain uses TRBV6-1 and TRBJ1-1; TRBD1 matches 11 bases. Trimming cost V 0 bases and J 12 bases; bases outside gene matches: 3. Germline assignment: CDR1 MNHNS and CDR2 SASEGT. The CDR3 runs to 13 residues. The CDR3 coding sequence is TGTGCCAGCAGTGAAGCCCGGGACAGGGGGACTTTCTTT. Protein product: CASSEARDRGTFF.

CDR3 in amino acids: CASSLARTGTGNTIYF. DNA for the CDR3: TGTGCCAGCAGCTTAGCTAGGACAGGGACTGGAAACACCATATATTTT. The rearrangement links TRBV7-2 to TRBJ1-3; 8 bases match TRBD1. CDR1 is SGHTA and CDR2 is FQGNSA in the germline V gene. V lost 0 bases to trimming and J lost 2 bases; unmatched junction nucleotides: 3. CDR3 length: 16 amino acids.

The genes are TRBV19 and TRBJ2-7; TRBD2 is a possible D gene (6 bases). Germline V gene lookup returns CDR1 LNHDA and CDR2 SQIVND (reference sequence). The ends were cut back, 3 bases at V and 2 bases at J, with 11 bases in the middle. CDR3 length equals 14 residues. The CDR3: CASSMVAATYEQYF. The CDR3 region has the DNA TGTGCCAGTAGTATGGTAGCGGCTACCTACGAGCAGTACTTC.

The V and J genes are TRBV5-5 and TRBJ1-1; TRBD1 matches at 9 bases. The CDR3 spans 16 residues. The germline V gene has CDR1 SGHKS and CDR2 YYEKEE (reference sequence). V was clipped by 5 bases and J by 3 bases; unmatched bases: 11. The CDR3 spells CASRSMDRGPYTEAFF. For the CDR3, the DNA is TGTGCCAGCAGATCGATGGACAGGGGACCTTACACTGAAGCTTTCTTT.

The rearrangement links TRBV27 to TRBJ1-4, with no clear D. Germline CDR1 is MNHEY and CDR2 is SMNVEV (reference sequence). Trimming pared 5 bases from V and 4 bases from J, leaving 11 bases between. This CDR3 has 14 residues. CDR3 sequence (DNA): TGTGCCAGCAGTCCCACCTTAGTTAATGAAAAACTGTTTTTT. Encoded protein: CASSPTLVNEKLFF.

The chain recombines TRBV9 with TRBJ1-1, with 7 bases lining up with TRBD1. CDR3 size: 15 residues. Germline V gives CDR1 SGDLS, CDR2 YYNGEE. V trimming: 4 bases; J trimming: 3 bases; junction bases outside the gene matches: 9. The CDR3 reads CASSSDRTGHTEAFF. The CDR3 region has the DNA TGTGCCAGCAGCTCCGACCGGACAGGTCACACTGAAGCTTTCTTT.

The rearrangement uses TRBV11-3 and TRBJ2-1; a possible D gene is TRBD1 (6 bases). The V gene's germline CDR1 is SGHNT and CDR2 YENEEA. Trimming cost V 1 base and J 4 bases, with 11 bases left between them. The CDR3 totals 15 residues. Here the CDR3 DNA reads TGTGCCAGCAGCTTAGGCCGGGACAATTACAATGAGCAGTTCTTC. As protein: CASSLGRDNYNEQFF. Complete variable domain (other parts from reference TRBV11-3 and TRBJ2-1): EAGVVQSPRYKIIEKKQPVAFWCNPISGHNTLYWYLQNLGQGPELLIRYENEEAVDDSQLPKDRFSAERLKGVDSTLKIQPAELGDSAVYLCASSLGRDNYNEQFFGPGTRLTVL.

The chain joins TRBV28 to TRBJ1-6; TRBD1 agrees at 7 bases. Germline V lookup: CDR1 MDHEN, CDR2 SYDVKM. Trimming cost V 3 bases and J 8 bases; bases outside gene matches: 4. CDR3 length equals 14 residues. The CDR3 sequence is CASSLEGAHSPLHF. The CDR3 region has the DNA TGTGCCAGCAGTTTGGAGGGGGCCCATTCACCCCTCCACTTT.